This entry lists 4 T cell receptor beta chains sequenced from one sample in a study of Graves' ophthalmopathy and Graves' hyperthyroidism. Amplified material comprised TCR beta CDR3 regions derived from RNA transcripts. Second-round multiplex PCR followed a first-round RT-PCR using HTBI primers. TCRdb reanalysed the multiplex PCR reads using MiXCR and keeps one entry per CDR3 protein. The table lists around 340,000 distinct CDR3 sequences, about a sixth of them singletons. The source material was peripheral blood. These receptor sequences come from an adult man with Graves' ophthalmopathy.

This clonotype was counted many times. This chain connects TRBV7-9 to TRBJ2-7; 7 bases agree with TRBD1. Germline V gives CDR1 SEHNR, CDR2 FQNEAQ (reference sequence). CDR3 length: 13 amino acids. The junction had 14 bases not matched to a gene; V was cut back by 5 bases and J by 13 bases. CDR3 sequence (DNA): TGTGCCAGCAGCCCCCGGGCAGGGGGAGCACTATACTTC. It translates to CASSPRAGGALYF.

In its sample, this clonotype was seen many times. V gene TRBV6-5 combines with J gene TRBJ1-1; D ambiguous. CDR1 MNHEY and CDR2 SVGAGI come from the germline V gene. This CDR3 comprises 14 residues. The V gene lost 1 base and the J gene lost 5 bases, with 11 bases spanning the gap. The CDR3 DNA reads as TGTGCCAGCAGTTACTTGGGAGGGCGGACTGAAGCTTTCTTT. Its protein product is CASSYLGGRTEAFF.

This chain connects TRBV6-4 to TRBJ1-5, with a weak D call TRBD1 (6 bases). V gave up 1 base and J gave up 5 bases, with 15 bases separating them. Per the germline V gene, CDR1 is MRHNA and CDR2 is SNTAGT. The CDR3 is 16 residues long. The CDR3 DNA reads TGTGCCAGCAGTGACTGTACCAGGGGTTCAGATCAGCCCCAGCATTTT. This sequence encodes CASSDCTRGSDQPQHF.

This clonotype was observed at least ten times. The J gene is TRBJ1-2, the V gene TRBV20-1, with a possible D match to TRBD1 (5 bases). This CDR3 region has 11 residues. Between the trimmed V and J ends, which lost 4 bases and 8 bases, there was a span of 11 bases. CDR1 and CDR2 from the germline V gene are DFQATT and SNEGSKA (reference sequence). The CDR3 sequence is CSAIRVLGYTF. The CDR3 nucleotides are TGCAGTGCTATCAGGGTTCTCGGCTACACCTTC.